This T cell receptor (beta chain) originates from a study of cytomegalovirus exposure and HLA in healthy donors. Notes on the study in general: The authors judged a highly shared variant cluster likely a sequencing artifact.

The PCR made use of 60 Vbeta and 13 Jbeta primers. Repertoires were generated with immunoSEQ multiplex PCR, while TCRdb's copy carries only in-frame clones and drops some. Found here are some 84,000 clones, 55% to 65% of them singletons; the top ten hold about 15%. As for this clone: Its antigen is not identified.

Between the trimmed V and J ends, which lost 5 bases and 14 bases, there was a span of 21 bases. This CDR3 comprises 13 residues. Germline V gives CDR1 SEHNR, CDR2 FQNEAQ (reference sequence). The specimen was PBMCs. This chain uses TRBV7-9 with TRBJ1-2; D not resolved. The sequence was collected from a woman aged 40 to 49 in good health and CMV-seropositive. The CDR3 DNA reads TGTGCCAGCAGCGTCTCGGGTCCCACATCGGGTACCTTC. It encodes CASSVSGPTSGTF.